A few counts support the clone carrying this TCR beta chain. In the authors' methods: For nucleated cells, counts were estimated from reference gene primer amplification. Measured with immunoSEQ multiplex PCR; TCRdb has only the in-frame clones, and not every one. That table gives V, J and clone size, and the DNA gave D and trimming. The table records about 340,000 clones, 88% of them present only once. The germline CDR1 and CDR2 sequences are MNHEY and SMNVEV (reference sequence). V shed 3 bases and J 1 base; nucleotides not matched to a gene: 4. CDR3 length equals 15 residues. Patients at the Seattle site were enrolled during active infection and followed longitudinally. The sample comes from a study of blood T cell repertoires in COVID-19.

This chain links TRBV27 with TRBJ1-1, with 8 bases that match TRBD1. Sequencing was done on a sample of peripheral blood. The sequence was obtained from a woman between 70 and 85 years old with COVID-19, enrolled during active disease. The CDR3 DNA sequence: TGTGCCAGCAGTTTGGGGACAGGTGAGAACACTGAAGCTTTCTTT. This gives the protein CASSLGTGENTEAFF.